The next 17 T cell receptor beta chains were all read from a single sample in a study of blood T cell repertoires in COVID-19. The method was immunoSEQ multiplex PCR; TCRdb's version includes in-frame clones alone and lacks a portion of them. Among roughly 500,000 clones listed, 88% were seen once. The sample consisted of PBMCs or T cells enriched from blood (not recorded which). Every receptor here comes from a woman aged 40 to 50 who had recovered from COVID-19.

The CDR3 reads CASSASGDTQYF. The CDR3 nucleotides are TGTGCCAGCTCAGCGTCCGGTGATACGCAGTATTTT. The chain has TRBV18 and TRBJ2-3; D is unclear. Germline lookup yields CDR1 KGHSH and CDR2 LQKENI. Deletions cut 5 bases from V and 6 bases from J, with 9 bases between. The CDR3 totals 12 residues.

The chain uses TRBV19 and TRBJ2-5, with D tentatively TRBD2 (5 bases). Trimming left V 1 base short and J 2 bases short, with 20 bases between. This CDR3 region has 18 residues. Per the germline V gene, CDR1 is LNHDA and CDR2 is SQIVND (reference sequence). CDR3 bases: TGTGCCAGTAGTATAGGCTCCTTGGTTTGGAGCGGACAAGAGACCCAGTACTTC. Translated, it gives CASSIGSLVWSGQETQYF.

This chain joins TRBV27 and TRBJ2-7, with D perhaps matching TRBD2 (6 bases). This CDR3 comprises 16 residues. Germline CDR1 and CDR2: MNHEY and SMNVEV (reference sequence). Trimming took 3 bases from V and 3 from J, leaving 18 bases between them. CDR3 sequence reads: CASSFGLGGLVYEQYF. As DNA, the CDR3 is TGTGCCAGCAGTTTTGGACTGGGGGGACTTGTCTACGAGCAGTACTTC.

J is TRBJ2-3 and V is TRBV24-1; the D gene is possibly TRBD1 (6 bases). Trimming removed 9 bases from V and 3 bases from J, with 12 bases in between. Germline loops: CDR1 KGHDR, CDR2 SFDVKD. This CDR3 comprises 13 residues. CDR3 nucleotides: TGTGCCACCGCCGGGACACCAACAGATACGCAGTATTTT. Protein product: CATAGTPTDTQYF.

CDR3 sequence: CASSPTTGGGNQPQHF. For the CDR3, the DNA is TGTGCCAGCTCACCGACTACAGGGGGCGGCAATCAGCCCCAGCATTTT. The chain joins TRBV18 to TRBJ1-5; 9 bases agree with TRBD1. The V segment lost 3 bases and the J segment 2 bases; nucleotides outside the gene matches: 5. Per germline, CDR1 KGHSH and CDR2 LQKENI. This CDR3 has 16 residues.

This chain joins TRBV21-1 and TRBJ2-5; the table's D call, TRBD1, has no DNA check behind it. TRBV21-1 is shown as a pseudogene. The CDR3 totals 19 residues. The CDR3 DNA reads TGTGCCAGCAGCAAACGTCAGCTGTACCATGTCTGGGCCAAAGAGACCCAGTACTTC. This gives the protein CASSKRQLYHVWAKETQYF.

The chain couples TRBV3-1 (or the pseudogene TRBV3-2) to TRBJ1-4; maybe TRBD1 (5 bases). The ends were cut back, 4 bases at V and 7 bases at J, with 19 bases in the middle. Germline loops: CDR1 LGHDT, CDR2 YNNKEL (reference sequence). CDR3 size: 16 residues. For the CDR3, the DNA is TGTGCCAGCAGCCCATCGACGGAGCAGGGAAGTGAAAAACTGTTTTTT. As protein: CASSPSTEQGSEKLFF.

The gene calls are TRBV7-2 and TRBJ2-2, with 7 nucleotides matching TRBD2. V gave up 6 bases and J gave up 2 bases; unmatched junction bases: 9. CDR3 length: 16 amino acids. CDR1 is SGHTA and CDR2 is FQGNSA in the germline V gene. The CDR3 nucleotides read TGTGCCAGCAGGGGAGGGATGAGACGAAACACCGGGGAGCTGTTTTTT. It translates to CASRGGMRRNTGELFF. Using reference TRBV7-2 and TRBJ2-2 for the parts outside the CDR3, the full variable domain is GAGVSQSPSNKVTEKGKDVELRCDPISGHTALYWYRQSLGQGLEFLIYFQGNSAPDKSGLPSDRFSAERTGGSVSTLTIQRTQQEDSAVYLCASRGGMRRNTGELFFGEGSRLTVL.

J is TRBJ1-4 and V is TRBV6-5; 7 nucleotides line up with TRBD1. Germline trimming cut 10 bases from V and 0 bases from J; bases unmatched to any gene: 5. CDR1 is MNHEY and CDR2 is SVGAGI in the germline V gene. The CDR3 consists of 14 residues. CDR3 in amino acids: CAIDRVSTNEKLFF. The CDR3 coding sequence is TGTGCCATCGACAGGGTTTCAACTAATGAAAAACTGTTTTTT.

This chain links TRBV5-5 with TRBJ1-4; D is possibly TRBD1 (5 bases). V lost 1 base and J 7 bases, leaving 8 bases between the germline ends. Germline-derived CDR1 and CDR2 are SGHKS and YYEKEE (reference sequence). The CDR3 is 13 amino acids. The CDR3 DNA follows: TGTGCCAGCAGCTTGTTGGGGGGTGAAAAACTGTTTTTT. Translation gives CASSLLGGEKLFF.

This chain joins TRBV4-3 and TRBJ1-4, with 10 bases aligning to TRBD1. CDR3 length: 16 amino acids. Germline loops: CDR1 LGHNA, CDR2 YSLEER. V lost 2 bases to trimming and J lost 4 bases; unmatched junction nucleotides: 4. CDR3 DNA: TGCGCCAGCAGCCAAAGGGACAGGGGCCGTAATGAAAAACTGTTTTTT. It specifies CASSQRDRGRNEKLFF.

The V gene is TRBV7-8, the J gene TRBJ2-3, with 9 bases lining up with TRBD1. Germline CDR1 and CDR2: SGHVS and FQNEAQ. V lost 5 bases and J lost 4; bases outside the gene matches: 10. This CDR3 has 16 residues. CDR3 amino acids: CASSPTWTGVADTQYF. Here the CDR3 DNA reads TGTGCCAGCAGCCCTACTTGGACAGGGGTCGCAGATACGCAGTATTTT.

This clone was seen just once. The V gene is TRBV18, the J gene TRBJ1-1; D perhaps matches TRBD1 (6 bases). Germline assignment: CDR1 KGHSH and CDR2 LQKENI. With 0 bases removed from V and 5 bases from J, the gap between germline ends came to 13 bases. The CDR3 consists of 15 residues. The CDR3 sequence is CASSPPALTGTEAFF. CDR3 coding DNA: TGTGCCAGCTCACCACCGGCCCTTACAGGGACTGAAGCTTTCTTT.

The chain recombines TRBV27 with TRBJ1-1; no clear D. CDR1 MNHEY and CDR2 SMNVEV come from the germline V gene (reference sequence). The length of the CDR3 is 13 residues. V lost 4 bases, J lost 8 bases, and 14 bases lay in between. The chain's CDR3 is CASSSLAVREAFF. The CDR3 bases are TGTGCCAGCAGTTCCCTGGCAGTGAGGGAAGCTTTCTTT.

The genes are TRBV5-8 and TRBJ2-2, with D hard to call. The CDR3 loop spans 14 amino acids. CDR1 SGHTS and CDR2 YDEGEE come from the germline V gene. V lost 0 bases and J 3 bases, leaving 6 bases between the germline ends. CDR3 region: CASSLVQDTGELFF. CDR3 nucleotides: TGTGCCAGCAGCTTGGTTCAGGACACCGGGGAGCTGTTTTTT.

The gene calls are TRBV5-1 and TRBJ2-7, with D hard to call. V lost 2 bases and J 6 bases, leaving 9 bases between the germline ends. Germline values: CDR1 SGHRS, CDR2 YFSETQ. The length of the CDR3 is 12 residues. The CDR3 loop is CASSLRATEQYF. CDR3 in DNA: TGCGCCAGCAGCTTACGAGCCACCGAGCAGTACTTC.

V is TRBV9 and J is TRBJ2-2; 7 bases line up with TRBD1. CDR3 length: 16 residues. V was pared by 1 base and J by 2 bases, with 5 bases of the junction left unmatched. From germline, CDR1 is SGDLS and CDR2 YYNGEE. The CDR3 DNA is TGTGCCAGCAGCGTAACAGGGGCTATTAACACCGGGGAGCTGTTTTTT. Amino acid sequence: CASSVTGAINTGELFF.